The clone carrying this T cell receptor (beta chain) was found many times. A sample-barcoded 5' primer and a J-beta primer mix were used in a second PCR of about 7 to 12 cycles. MiXCR was run by TCRdb on the 5' RACE reads, yielding one entry per CDR3 protein. The profile shows 800,000 to 950,000 distinct CDR3 sequences, 30% to 45% of them singletons. The data were taken from a study of blood T cells in healthy people across ages. Turning to the study itself: Template switching recovered approximately one barcoded beta molecule for every two T cells.

Peripheral blood was drawn, approximately 9.7 milliliters per donor. Samples had at least 6.5 million PBMCs isolated from them. V lost 4 bases, J lost 4 bases, and 13 bases lay in between. Germline assignment: CDR1 LGHDT and CDR2 YNNKEL (reference sequence). There are 14 residues in the CDR3. Sequencing used blood. The source is a man between 18 and 35 years old in good health. The chain uses TRBV3-1 and TRBJ1-2; D gene unclear. The CDR3 region has the DNA TGTGCCAGCAGCCCTCTGTCGGGGATCTATGGCTACACCTTC. This translates into CASSPLSGIYGYTF.